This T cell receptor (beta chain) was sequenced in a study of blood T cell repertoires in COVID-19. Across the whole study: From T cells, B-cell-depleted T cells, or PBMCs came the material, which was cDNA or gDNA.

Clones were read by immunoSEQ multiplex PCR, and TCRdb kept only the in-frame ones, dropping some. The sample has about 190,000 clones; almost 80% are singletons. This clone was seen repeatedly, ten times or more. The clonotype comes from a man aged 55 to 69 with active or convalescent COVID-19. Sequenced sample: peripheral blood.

CDR3 amino acids: CASSPWLAGGNSYEQYF. The DNA of the CDR3 is TGTGCCAGCAGCCCCTGGTTAGCGGGAGGTAACTCCTACGAGCAGTACTTC. V usage is TRBV3-1 (or the pseudogene TRBV3-2) and J usage is TRBJ2-7; 10 positions match TRBD2. CDR3 size: 17 residues. CDR1 and CDR2 (germline): LGHDT, YNNKEL (reference sequence). Trimming removed 4 bases from V and 0 bases from J; junction bases left unmatched: 9.